Described below is a single TCR beta chain sequence and its context. Its antigen is not known. The CDR3 covers 14 residues. V lost 4 bases, J lost 2 bases, and 6 bases lay in between. From germline, CDR1 is LNHDA and CDR2 SQIVND (reference sequence). Sequencing used immunoSEQ multiplex PCR; TCRdb keeps in-frame clones, though not all of them. The table lists 45,000 to 65,000 clones, 80% to 95% of them singletons. This specimen comes from a study of lymphopenia after photon versus proton radiotherapy. Study-wide findings and caveats: Relative stability marked proton patients; photon patients lost diversity and naive cells. Larger post-nadir TCR diversity loss correlated inversely with survival in deceased patients. Survival link was tested only in deceased patients; proton benefit remains a possibility. Post-nadir diversity loss with photons came from oligoclonal expansion, particularly CD8+ Temra cells.

The source material was peripheral blood, sampled from a patient treated with photon-based radiotherapy. The sequence was collected from a woman in her 40s with cholangiocarcinoma. The rearrangement uses TRBV19 and TRBJ2-6, with D uncertain. The chain's CDR3 is CASSTYTGANVLTF. The CDR3 DNA follows: TGTGCCAGTAGTACCTACACTGGGGCCAACGTCCTGACTTTC.